A selection of T cell receptor beta chains follows, all from one sample in a study of blood T cell repertoires in COVID-19. TCRdb keeps only in-frame clones here, not all; method: immunoSEQ multiplex PCR. Of roughly 97,000 clones listed, around 90% are singletons. Source material: peripheral blood. The receptors were sampled from a human donor in a cohort sampled during active COVID-19. Each CDR3 is given with its conserved first and last residue. The D gene is left open where the match is weak. Only some rows state a clone size, as once, few, many or a class for expanded clones.

d_call | clone_size | j_call | v_call | cdr3_aa | cdr3_nt
TRBD2 | once | TRBJ2-2 | TRBV5-4 | CASSIAGGRYTGELFF | TGTGCCAGCAGCATAGCGGGGGGGCGGTACACCGGGGAGCTGTTTTTT
TRBD2 | NA | TRBJ2-7 | TRBV9 | CASSEVLAGEQYF | TGTGCCAGCAGCGAGGTACTAGCGGGCGAGCAGTACTTC
NA | NA | TRBJ2-2 | TRBV18 | CASSPSNTGELFF | TGTGCCAGCTCACCCTCGAACACCGGGGAGCTGTTTTTT
NA | NA | TRBJ2-4 | TRBV29-1 | CSVAGAFANIQYF | TGCAGCGTTGCCGGAGCTTTCGCCAACATTCAGTACTTC
NA | NA | TRBJ1-2 | TRBV5-4 | CASSLVTEEGYGYTF | TGTGCCAGCAGCTTGGTGACAGAGGAGGGCTATGGCTACACCTTC
NA | NA | TRBJ1-1 | TRBV10-3 | CAISEDRAENTEAFF | TGTGCCATCAGCGAGGACCGCGCGGAGAACACTGAAGCTTTCTTT
TRBD2 | NA | TRBJ2-5 | TRBV12-3/TRBV12-4 | CASSRAGVETQYF | TGTGCCAGCAGTCGCGCGGGAGTAGAGACCCAGTACTTC
TRBD1 | NA | TRBJ1-1 | TRBV19 | CASSEFQGASNTEAFF | TGTGCCAGTAGTGAATTCCAGGGGGCGTCGAACACTGAAGCTTTCTTT
NA | NA | TRBJ2-1 | TRBV27 | CASSFDNEQFF | TGTGCCAGCAGTTTCGACAATGAGCAGTTCTTC
TRBD2 | once | TRBJ2-2 | TRBV11-2 | CASSLGPRGAGELFF | TGTGCCAGCAGCTTAGGTCCCCGGGGGGCCGGGGAGCTGTTTTTT
TRBD2 | NA | TRBJ2-1 | TRBV18 | CASSPQRGSGNEQFF | TGTGCCAGCTCACCCCAGCGGGGGTCGGGGAATGAGCAGTTCTTC
NA | NA | TRBJ2-3 | TRBV19 | CASSMARSTDTQYF | TGTGCCAGTAGTATGGCTAGGAGCACAGATACGCAGTATTTT
NA | NA | TRBJ1-1 | TRBV30 | CAWSGGGNTEAFF | TGTGCCTGGAGTGGGGGGGGGAACACTGAAGCTTTCTTT
NA | NA | TRBJ2-3 | TRBV6-4 | CASSDNPGVATDTQYF | TGTGCCAGCAGTGATAATCCGGGGGTGGCCACAGATACGCAGTATTTT
TRBD1 | NA | TRBJ1-1 | TRBV9 | CASSVVWTGSAMNTEAFF | TGTGCCAGCAGCGTAGTCTGGACAGGGAGCGCGATGAACACTGAAGCTTTCTTT
TRBD1 | NA | TRBJ1-2 | TRBV5-4 | CASSQGQGNYGYTF | TGTGCCAGCAGCCAGGGACAGGGTAACTATGGCTACACCTTC
TRBD2 | NA | TRBJ2-7 | TRBV6-2/TRBV6-3 | CASSSSGLAGYEQYF | TGTGCCAGCAGTTCCTCAGGACTAGCGGGCTACGAGCAGTACTTC
TRBD1 | NA | TRBJ2-7 | TRBV20-1 | CSASASPGQGLSYEQYF | TGCAGTGCTAGTGCCAGCCCGGGACAGGGGCTGTCCTACGAGCAGTACTTC
TRBD1 | NA | TRBJ2-5 | TRBV20-1 | CSASRSDRGPQETQYF | TGCAGTGCTAGTCGCAGTGACAGGGGACCGCAAGAGACCCAGTACTTC
TRBD2 | NA | TRBJ2-1 | TRBV5-1 | CASSPSGSPYNEQFF | TGCGCCAGCAGCCCTAGCGGGAGTCCATACAATGAGCAGTTCTTC
NA | NA | TRBJ1-1 | TRBV9 | CASSVTVNTEAFF | TGTGCCAGCAGTGTGACAGTGAACACTGAAGCTTTCTTT
NA | NA | TRBJ2-5 | TRBV5-4 | CASSREGGGQETQYF | TGTGCCAGCAGCCGAGAGGGAGGTGGTCAGGAGACCCAGTACTTC
NA | NA | TRBJ1-5 | TRBV19 | CASSNPPGLSNQPQHF | TGTGCCAGTAGTAACCCACCGGGACTTAGCAATCAGCCCCAGCATTTT
TRBD1 | NA | TRBJ2-7 | TRBV7-3 | CASSLDRGSHYEQYF | TGTGCCAGCAGCTTAGACAGGGGATCTCACTACGAGCAGTACTTC
NA | NA | TRBJ2-2 | TRBV9 | CASSVGGDGTGELFF | TGTGCCAGCAGCGTAGGCGGGGACGGAACCGGGGAGCTGTTTTTT
TRBD2 | NA | TRBJ2-1 | TRBV2 | CASRGTSGLRGAYNEQFF | TGTGCCAGCAGGGGGACTAGCGGGCTGAGAGGGGCCTACAATGAGCAGTTCTTC
TRBD1 | once | TRBJ2-7 | TRBV29-1 | CSVPGQGAPYEQYF | TGCAGCGTCCCGGGACAGGGGGCGCCTTACGAGCAGTACTTC
TRBD2 | NA | TRBJ2-1 | TRBV7-2 | CASSLPPLAGGNEQFF | TGTGCCAGCAGCTTACCCCCCCTAGCGGGGGGTAATGAGCAGTTCTTC
TRBD1 | once | TRBJ2-7 | TRBV7-3 | CASSPTGGRDEQYF | TGTGCCAGCAGTCCCACAGGGGGCAGGGACGAGCAGTACTTC
NA | NA | TRBJ2-1 | TRBV3-1/TRBV3-2 | CASSPFTGRSSYNEQFF | TGTGCCAGCAGCCCTTTTACAGGGCGAAGCTCCTACAATGAGCAGTTCTTC
NA | NA | TRBJ1-4 | TRBV4-1 | CASSQYGTRAGGIKKLFF | TGCGCCAGCAGCCAATACGGGACTCGGGCGGGGGGCATTAAAAAACTGTTTTTT
NA | NA | TRBJ2-1 | TRBV6-2/TRBV6-3 | CASSLGRNNEQFF | TGTGCCAGCAGTTTGGGCAGGAACAATGAGCAGTTCTTC
NA | NA | TRBJ1-4 | TRBV6-7 | CASNIRGGSEKLFF | TGTGCCAGCAATATTCGTGGGGGGAGTGAAAAACTGTTTTTT
TRBD1 | NA | TRBJ1-1 | TRBV10-3 | CAISERQGTEAFF | TGTGCCATCAGTGAAAGACAGGGCACTGAAGCTTTCTTT
NA | NA | TRBJ1-6 | TRBV11-2 | CASSFRSGGSPLHF | TGTGCCAGCAGCTTCCGCAGCGGAGGGTCACCCCTCCACTTT
NA | NA | TRBJ2-3 | TRBV5-8 | CASSFPTRHPDTQYF | TGTGCCAGCAGCTTCCCGACTAGACACCCAGATACGCAGTATTTT
NA | once | TRBJ1-2 | TRBV6-4 | CASSDPSKDREYYGYTF | TGTGCCAGCAGTGACCCCTCAAAGGACAGAGAATACTATGGCTACACCTTC
NA | NA | TRBJ2-7 | TRBV5-1 | CASSLGAGRPYEQYF | TGCGCCAGCAGCTTGGGGGCGGGGCGGCCCTACGAGCAGTACTTC
TRBD2 | NA | TRBJ2-7 | TRBV11-1 | CADGGGGKYYEQYF | TGTGCTGACGGGGGGGGAGGGAAGTACTACGAGCAGTACTTC
TRBD2 | NA | TRBJ2-5 | TRBV3-1/TRBV3-2 | CASSQGLTSGVETQYF | TGTGCCAGCAGCCAAGGCCTCACTAGCGGGGTGGAGACCCAGTACTTC
NA | NA | TRBJ2-5 | TRBV6-1 | CASSDRTRLQETQYF | TGTGCCAGCAGTGACCGGACACGACTGCAAGAGACCCAGTACTTC
TRBD2 | NA | TRBJ2-3 | TRBV7-3 | CASSLGGSSDTQYF | TGTGCCAGCAGCTTAGGCGGGAGTTCAGATACGCAGTATTTT
NA | once | TRBJ2-4 | TRBV5-1 | CASSLALPGANIQYF | TGCGCCAGCAGCTTGGCCCTGCCAGGGGCAAACATTCAGTACTTC
NA | NA | TRBJ1-6 | TRBV19 | CASTGGPGSSYNSPLHF | TGTGCCAGTACCGGGGGGCCGGGGAGCTCCTATAATTCACCCCTCCACTTT
NA | once | TRBJ1-2 | TRBV7-2 | CASSSPRRVENGYTF | TGTGCCAGCAGCTCCCCGCGGAGGGTGGAGAATGGCTACACCTTC
NA | NA | TRBJ2-3 | TRBV24-1 | CATSPGGGAGDTQYF | TGTGCCACCAGCCCGGGGGGCGGGGCCGGAGATACGCAGTATTTT
NA | few | TRBJ1-1 | TRBV10-1 | CASSARGSRDTEAFF | TGCGCCAGCAGTGCAAGGGGGAGTAGGGACACTGAAGCTTTCTTT
TRBD1 | NA | TRBJ1-1 | TRBV3-1/TRBV3-2 | CASSYHRDRVGGNAEAFF | TGTGCCAGCAGCTACCACCGGGACAGGGTTGGGGGGAACGCTGAAGCTTTCTTT
NA | NA | TRBJ1-6 | TRBV4-1 | CASSPSSRGRGSPLHF | TGCGCCAGCAGCCCAAGTAGCAGGGGACGAGGATCACCCCTCCACTTT
NA | NA | TRBJ2-1 | TRBV4-3 | CASSQGVGRAGNEQFF | TGCGCCAGCAGCCAAGGCGTCGGCCGCGCGGGGAATGAGCAGTTCTTC
TRBD2 | NA | TRBJ2-3 | TRBV18 | CASSPGSAGGSTDTQYF | TGTGCCAGCTCACCAGGATCGGCGGGGGGCTCCACAGATACGCAGTATTTT
NA | NA | TRBJ1-4 | TRBV28 | CASRDIQNEKLFF | TGTGCCAGCAGGGACATACAGAATGAAAAACTGTTTTTT
NA | NA | TRBJ2-6 | TRBV6-2/TRBV6-3 | CASSFSSGANVLTF | TGTGCCAGCAGTTTCAGCTCTGGGGCCAACGTCCTGACTTTC
NA | NA | TRBJ1-5 | TRBV7-8 | CASSLDRNNQPQHF | TGTGCCAGCAGCCTAGACAGAAACAATCAGCCCCAGCATTTT
TRBD2 | NA | TRBJ2-5 | TRBV9 | CASSSGTSGGETQYF | TGTGCCAGCAGCTCCGGGACTAGCGGGGGGGAGACCCAGTACTTC
TRBD2 | NA | TRBJ2-5 | TRBV4-2 | CASSQAGGQETQYF | TGTGCCAGCAGCCAAGCGGGGGGACAAGAGACCCAGTACTTC
TRBD1 | NA | TRBJ1-1 | TRBV3-1/TRBV3-2 | CASRKDRGLAFF | TGTGCCAGCAGGAAAGACAGGGGGCTTGCTTTCTTT